This is a list of T cell receptor beta chains from one sample in a study of blood T cell repertoires in COVID-19. Using immunoSEQ multiplex PCR, the repertoire was profiled, and TCRdb retains in-frame clones only, with some absent. The sample contains about 240,000 clones, 88% of which appear only once. The sequenced sample was peripheral blood. These receptors all come from a woman aged 30 to 39 with acute or convalescent COVID-19. Each CDR3 is given with its conserved first and last residue. Each record gives: CDR3 protein, CDR3 DNA, J gene, V gene, D gene, clone size. A D gene is named only where the DNA matches it firmly. Size is stated for part of the rows, as once, few or many counts, or as a class when the clone is expanded.

CASSIDLAGELFF | TGTGCCAGTAGTATAGATCTCGCCGGGGAGCTGTTTTTT | TRBJ2-2 | TRBV19 | . | .
CASSLASGFETQYF | TGCGCCAGCAGCTTGGCTTCGGGATTTGAGACCCAGTACTTC | TRBJ2-5 | TRBV5-1 | . | few
CASSTSGGGSPYEQYF | TGTGCCAGCAGTACCTCGGGGGGCGGGAGTCCCTACGAGCAGTACTTC | TRBJ2-7 | TRBV6-2/TRBV6-3 | . | .
CASSRTSGSADTQYF | TGTGCCAGCAGTCGGACTAGCGGGAGTGCAGATACGCAGTATTTT | TRBJ2-3 | TRBV5-4 | TRBD2 | .
CASSGPSEQYF | TGTGCCAGCAGCGGCCCTTCGGAGCAGTACTTC | TRBJ2-7 | TRBV3-1/TRBV3-2 | . | .
CASSYGDRAYEQYF | TGTGCCAGCAGCTACGGGGACAGGGCCTACGAGCAGTACTTC | TRBJ2-7 | TRBV27 | TRBD1 | .
CASTGANNEQFF | TGTGCCAGCACAGGGGCCAACAATGAGCAGTTCTTC | TRBJ2-1 | TRBV7-9 | . | .
CASRPTGRGYGYTF | TGTGCCAGCAGACCAACCGGGAGGGGCTATGGCTACACCTTC | TRBJ1-2 | TRBV27 | . | .
CASSMTPQGYSDTQYF | TGTGCCAGTAGTATGACCCCACAGGGGTATTCGGATACGCAGTATTTT | TRBJ2-3 | TRBV19 | TRBD1 | .
CASSLLQRLAPADTQYF | TGTGCCAGCAGCTTATTACAGAGGCTAGCACCAGCAGATACGCAGTATTTT | TRBJ2-3 | TRBV7-6 | . | .
CASSLPPINGGTQYF | TGTGCCAGCAGCCTTCCCCCGATTAACGGGGGGACCCAGTACTTC | TRBJ2-5 | TRBV6-2/TRBV6-3 | . | .
CASSSIGQGLSYNEQFF | TGTGCCAGCAGCTCCATAGGGCAGGGTCTCTCCTACAATGAGCAGTTCTTC | TRBJ2-1 | TRBV14 | . | .
CASSTGQGAGNQPQHF | TGTGCCAGCAGTACGGGACAGGGGGCGGGAAACCAGCCCCAGCATTTT | TRBJ1-5 | TRBV6-6 | TRBD1 | .
CASSQLAGTQTQYF | TGTGCCAGCAGCCAACTAGCGGGAACCCAGACCCAGTACTTC | TRBJ2-5 | TRBV3-1/TRBV3-2 | TRBD2 | .
CASSQAVALADTQYF | TGCGCCAGCAGCCAGGCCGTGGCTCTCGCAGATACGCAGTATTTT | TRBJ2-3 | TRBV4-3 | . | .
CASSHLLAGPNHEQFF | TGTGCCAGTAGCCACCTTCTAGCGGGACCTAATCATGAGCAGTTCTTC | TRBJ2-1 | TRBV19 | TRBD2 | .
CASSQETSGDITNTGELFF | TGTGCCAGCAGCCAAGAAACTAGCGGGGATATAACGAACACCGGGGAGCTGTTTTTT | TRBJ2-2 | TRBV3-1/TRBV3-2 | TRBD2 | .
CAWRAGGRSPLHF | TGTGCCTGGAGGGCAGGGGGACGATCACCCCTCCACTTT | TRBJ1-6 | TRBV30 | TRBD1 | few
CASSIRTSGETQYF | TGTGCCAGCAGCATCCGGACTAGCGGGGAGACCCAGTACTTC | TRBJ2-5 | TRBV7-8 | TRBD2 | .
CASKRNTGELFF | TGTGCCAGCAAGCGGAACACCGGGGAGCTGTTTTTT | TRBJ2-2 | TRBV6-5 | . | .
CASSSPGTGVLYEQYF | TGTGCCAGCAGCTCCCCCGGGACAGGGGTGTTGTACGAGCAGTACTTC | TRBJ2-7 | TRBV7-2 | TRBD1 | .
CASSPGQGTLNTEAFF | TGTGCCAGCTCACCGGGACAGGGGACTCTCAACACTGAAGCTTTCTTT | TRBJ1-1 | TRBV18 | TRBD1 | .
CASSREPGLVQPQHF | TGTGCCAGCAGCCGAGAGCCAGGGTTGGTTCAGCCCCAGCATTTT | TRBJ1-5 | TRBV7-9 | . | .